The subject of this entry is one T cell receptor (beta chain). Its antigen is currently not known. No per-base quality is available; no much larger clone lies one base away. The receptor library was made with the immunoSEQ multiplex PCR assay. Held by TCRdb, this immuneACCESS table contains in-frame sequences only and omits some clones. Under half of the omission traces to an unresolved V gene where checked; the cause of the rest is unknown. This sample holds 160,000 or so clones; 90% to 95% were observed only once. The ten largest make up 14% of the sample. This entry comes from a study of control samples from healthy donors and cancer patients (dated by TCRdb to 2018 to 2021). CDR1 SGHNT and CDR2 YYREEE are derived from the germline V gene (reference sequence). Here V drops 4 bases and J drops 5 bases, and the junction holds 8 bases not matched to any gene. CDR3 length: 15 amino acids, cysteine to phenylalanine. The DNA shown is the 45-base CDR3, in frame from base 1.

The V and J genes are TRBV5-4 and TRBJ2-3, with 9 bases matching TRBD1. This receptor was identified in a man between 60 and 70 years old with colorectal cancer. The material sequenced was PBMCs. The bases read TGTGCCAGCAGCGGAAAGACAGGGGGGTTAGATACGCAGTATTTT. Translated, this is CASSGKTGGLDTQYF.